This TCR beta chain was sequenced in a study of blood T cell repertoires in COVID-19. Turning to the study itself: Material from acute and convalescent COVID-19 was sourced from the United States, Italy and Spain. Sources were T cells, B-cell-depleted T cells, or PBMCs; the material itself was cDNA or gDNA.

V lost 3 bases to trimming and J lost 5 bases, with 16 bases between them. Per the germline V gene, CDR1 is SGHAT and CDR2 is FQNNGV. The CDR3 contains 16 residues. Study processing details: Reference gene primers were amplified, and this amplification served to estimate nucleated cell counts. The protocol was immunoSEQ multiplex PCR, while the TCRdb copy is restricted to in-frame clones and leaves out a portion. For V, J and clone size, that table is used; D and trimming come from the DNA. The profile shows around 140,000 clones, around nine tenths of them singletons. Sequences were obtained from peripheral blood. The chain joins TRBV11-2 to TRBJ2-2; D is unclear. This receptor was identified in a woman between 50 and 59 years old with acute or convalescent COVID-19. DNA for the CDR3: TGTGCCAGCAGCTTCCTGCTACCTATTCTTACCGGGGAGCTGTTTTTT. Its protein is CASSFLLPILTGELFF.